Measured by frequency, the clone carrying this T cell receptor (beta chain) is medium-sized. Its antigen is unidentified. One tube held mixed TRB-A and TRB-B primer pools for touch-down PCR. For each CDR3 protein, TCRdb gives one entry from its re-call of the multiplex PCR reads, without DNA. The ten top clones account for around a fifth, within a sample of 4,500 to 6,500 distinct CDR3 sequences. This entry comes from a study of T cell clusters in autoimmune cytopenias. Study results and limitations: Physiological T cell clusters of healthy donors were apparently absent in primary autoimmune cytopenia patients. No cluster-lack signature appeared between secondary cytopenia and chronic lymphocytic leukemia patients, apparently due to lymphoma masking.

There are 14 residues in the CDR3. From germline, CDR1 is LNHDA and CDR2 SQIVND (reference sequence). TRB amplification used roughly 250 ng of peripheral blood genomic DNA. This clonotype originated in a human donor with an autoimmune cytopenia or autoimmune hepatitis (not recorded which). The chain is built from TRBV19 and TRBJ1-2; TCRdb reports TRBD1, a call that lacks DNA to check it against. The sample was peripheral blood. The CDR3 loop reads CASSIWAGTVGYTF.